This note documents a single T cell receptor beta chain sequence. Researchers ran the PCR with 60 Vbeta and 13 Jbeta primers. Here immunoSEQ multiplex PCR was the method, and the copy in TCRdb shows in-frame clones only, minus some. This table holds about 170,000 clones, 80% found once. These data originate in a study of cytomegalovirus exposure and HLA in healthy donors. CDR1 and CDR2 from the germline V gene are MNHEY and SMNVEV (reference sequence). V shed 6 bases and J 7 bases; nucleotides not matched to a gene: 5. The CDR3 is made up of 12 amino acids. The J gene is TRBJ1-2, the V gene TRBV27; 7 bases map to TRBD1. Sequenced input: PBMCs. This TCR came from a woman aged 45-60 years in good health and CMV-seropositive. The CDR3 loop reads CASSFPGGGYTF. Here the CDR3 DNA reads TGTGCCAGCAGCTTCCCAGGGGGTGGCTACACCTTC.